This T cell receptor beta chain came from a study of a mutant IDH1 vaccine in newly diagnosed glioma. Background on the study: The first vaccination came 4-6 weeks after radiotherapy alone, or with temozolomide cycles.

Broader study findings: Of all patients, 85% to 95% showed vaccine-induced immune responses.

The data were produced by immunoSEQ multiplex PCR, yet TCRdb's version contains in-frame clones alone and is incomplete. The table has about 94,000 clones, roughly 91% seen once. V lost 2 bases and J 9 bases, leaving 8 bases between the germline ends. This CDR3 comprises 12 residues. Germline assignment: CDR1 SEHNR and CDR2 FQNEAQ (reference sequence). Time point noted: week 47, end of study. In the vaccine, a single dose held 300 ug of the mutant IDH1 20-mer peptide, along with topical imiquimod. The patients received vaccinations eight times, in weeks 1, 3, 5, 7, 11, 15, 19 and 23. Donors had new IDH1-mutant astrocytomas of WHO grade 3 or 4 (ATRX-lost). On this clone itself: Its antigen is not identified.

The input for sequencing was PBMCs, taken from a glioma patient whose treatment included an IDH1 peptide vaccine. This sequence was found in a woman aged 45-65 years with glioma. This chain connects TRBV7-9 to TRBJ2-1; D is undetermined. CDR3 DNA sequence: TGTGCCAGCAGCTTAATGGGTACTGAGCAGTTCTTC. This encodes CASSLMGTEQFF.